This TCR beta chain was identified in a study of shared clonotypes between healthy human individuals. Study background: A few men and a couple of women, aged 18 to 49, were donors. Study-level points and caveats: Relative to clonotypes present in all four donors, those not shared had lower generation probabilities.

Only in-frame clones appear in the TCRdb table, and some are missing; sequencing was by immunoSEQ multiplex PCR. Of about 2.1 million clones listed, approximately 92% are singletons. Naive CD8 cells comprised CD45RO-negative, CCR7-positively selected cells, excluding terminally differentiated effector memory CD45RA+ cells. Those who donated, Caucasian adults without exception, all lived in Nashville, Tennessee. As concerns this clone: No antigen is known for it. This sample also contains other DNA sequences that code for the same CDR3.

This CDR3 has 13 amino acids. The germline gives CDR1 GTSNPN, CDR2 SVGIG (reference sequence). Deletions cut 0 bases from V and 4 bases from J, with 9 bases between. This TCR derives from a man younger than 35 in good health. Some clones in this sample may be carry-over from other donors' samples. The specimen was naive CD8+ T cells from PBMCs. This chain uses TRBV30 with TRBJ1-1; D is ambiguous. The CDR3 nucleotides read TGTGCCTGGAGTGTCTTGGTTGGCACTGAAGCTTTCTTT. As protein: CAWSVLVGTEAFF.